This T cell receptor (beta chain) was found in a study of blood T cells in healthy people across ages. Study details: Template-switching capture recovered about one barcoded beta molecule per two T cells.

Of note for this clonotype: As yet, its antigen is unknown.

Deletions cut 5 bases from V and 0 bases from J, with 19 bases between. The CDR3 covers 16 residues. Germline V gives CDR1 GTSNPN, CDR2 SVGIG (reference sequence). Study-level findings and limits: Samples with more naive T cells showed higher observed beta diversity.

For the second PCR, which ran for roughly 6 to 11 cycles, a sample-barcoded 5' primer and a J-beta primer mix were used. CDR3-containing paired-end reads numbering at least 2.5 million came from each sample. One entry per CDR3 protein results from TCRdb running MiXCR on the 5' RACE reads. This table has roughly 640,000 distinct CDR3 sequences, approximately 30% appearing once. Sequenced sample: blood. This sequence joins TRBV30 and TRBJ1-1, with D uncertain. The receptor was derived from a woman of 80 years or more in good health. CDR3 in amino acids: CAWHSGTLFMNTEAFF. The CDR3 coding sequence is TGTGCCTGGCACAGCGGAACCCTCTTCATGAACACTGAAGCTTTCTTT.